The 6 T cell receptor beta chains presented below share a single source sample, sequenced in a study of metastatic and nonmetastatic thyroid tumors. Treatment of any kind had been given to no patient before thyroid surgery. TCRdb re-called the PCR reads through MiXCR. The table has tens of thousands of clones, about 14% seen once. Material: blood. Source of these receptors: a female donor with papillary thyroid cancer or a benign thyroid nodule (not recorded which). Some clones in this sample may be carry-over from other donors' samples.

This clone has at least ten counts. The chain has TRBV7-8 and TRBJ2-5, with 8 bases fitting TRBD2. This CDR3 is built from 16 residues. V shed 4 bases, J shed 4 bases, and the junction held 11 bases outside the gene matches. Germline CDR1 SGHVS, CDR2 FQNEAQ. The CDR3 nucleotides read TGTGCCAGCAGCTCCCTCCCGGGACTAGAGACAGAGACCCAGTACTTC. Translated, it gives CASSSLPGLETETQYF.

Worth noting for this clone: This sample includes further DNA sequences coding for the same CDR3. The rearrangement links TRBV5-1 to TRBJ1-1, with TRBD1 matching over 9 bases. This CDR3 contains 15 residues. V trimming: 4 bases; J trimming: 1 base; junction bases outside the gene matches: 5. Germline V CDR1 and CDR2: SGHRS, YFSETQ. The CDR3 sequence: CASSLGQGSNTEAFF. The CDR3 DNA is TGCGCCAGCAGCCTGGGACAGGGCTCGAACACTGAAGCTTTCTTT.

This clone was detected many times. V and J are TRBV28 and TRBJ2-5; 9 bases align to TRBD1. This CDR3 has 16 residues. Per the germline V gene, CDR1 is MDHEN and CDR2 is SYDVKM. V dropped 5 bases and J dropped 3; count of bases not matched to a gene: 10. Written as DNA, the CDR3 is TGTGCCAGCAGTCCCCACACCGGGACAGGGAAAGAGACCCAGTACTTC. Translating it yields CASSPHTGTGKETQYF.

In this sample, this clone is medium-sized. The chain recombines TRBV20-1 with TRBJ2-2, with 11 bases aligning to TRBD2. Trimming at V came to 2 bases and at J to 7 bases, leaving 6 bases not matched to a gene. The CDR3 loop spans 15 amino acids. Germline V gene data show CDR1 as DFQATT and CDR2 as SNEGSKA (reference sequence). CDR3 bases: TGCAGTGCTAGACCTAGCGGGAGGCTTAGCGGGGAGCTGTTTTTT. Protein: CSARPSGRLSGELFF.

This clone was found many times. The rearrangement uses TRBV28 and TRBJ2-1, with D unresolved. The CDR3 has 11 amino acids. Germline-derived CDR1 and CDR2 are MDHEN and SYDVKM. V was cut by 5 bases and J by 6 bases, with 5 bases left in between. The CDR3 bases are TGTGCCAGCAGTAGGTTCAATGAGCAGTTCTTC. Protein sequence: CASSRFNEQFF.

This clone came up many times. The chain couples TRBV9 to TRBJ2-3; D may correspond to TRBD1 or TRBD2 (5 bases each). From germline, CDR1 is SGDLS and CDR2 YYNGEE. The ends were cut back, 5 bases at V and 1 base at J, with 5 bases in the middle. This CDR3 has 12 residues. The CDR3 DNA follows: TGTGCCAGCAGGGGGGGCACAGATACGCAGTATTTT. As protein: CASRGGTDTQYF.